This TCR beta chain was retrieved from a study of memory CD8 T cells in hepatitis C reinfection. Study background: HCV reinfection meant a positive HCV RNA test after two negative tests at least 60 days apart. Samples at peak reinfection came 3 to 8 weeks post-detection.

Time point here: peak reinfection, 3 to 8 weeks after reinfection detection. TCR sequencing was done directly ex vivo on sorted cells, without expansion in vitro. Donors were people who inject drugs in the Montreal HEPCO cohort. CDR1 and CDR2 from the germline V gene are ENHRY and SYGVKD. The CDR3 contains 12 residues. The V end was cut by 3 bases, the J end by 8 bases, with 10 bases between. Clones were read by immunoSEQ multiplex PCR, and TCRdb kept only the in-frame ones, dropping some. The profile shows 40,000 to 45,000 clones, over 75% of them singletons. General study findings and limits: About 5 donors were too few for definitive public clonotype conclusions.

In the case of this clone: Its target is unknown.

The sequence came from a man aged 18-30 years with hepatitis C virus infection. The chain has TRBV10-3 and TRBJ1-1; D is possibly TRBD1 (6 bases). The sequencing sample was made of naive CD8+ T cells sorted from blood. The CDR3 DNA follows: TGTGCCATCAGTGAAGGGGGGGTGGAAGCTTTCTTT. It specifies CAISEGGVEAFF.